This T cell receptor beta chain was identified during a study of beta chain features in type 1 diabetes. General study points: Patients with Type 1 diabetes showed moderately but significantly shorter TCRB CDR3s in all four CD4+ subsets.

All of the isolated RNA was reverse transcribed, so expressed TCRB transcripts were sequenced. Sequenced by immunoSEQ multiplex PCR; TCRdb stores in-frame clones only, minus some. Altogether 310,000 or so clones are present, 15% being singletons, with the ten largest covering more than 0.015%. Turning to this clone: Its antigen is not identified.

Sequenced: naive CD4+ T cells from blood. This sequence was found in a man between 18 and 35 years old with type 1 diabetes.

The CDR3 here is CASSSGTGQPGNTIYF. In DNA form, the CDR3 reads TGTGCCAGCAGCTCCGGGACAGGGCAACCTGGAAACACCATATATTTT. This chain joins TRBV7-8 and TRBJ1-3; TRBD1 matches 9 bases. V gave up 4 bases and J gave up 2 bases; unmatched junction bases: 6. The CDR3 extends over 16 amino acids. CDR1 SGHVS and CDR2 FQNEAQ come from the germline V gene.